This TCR beta chain is drawn from a study of regulatory T cells in long-lasting Graves disease. CDR3 regions were amplified by Arm-PCR using iRepertoire HTBI primers to build TCR beta libraries. TCRdb re-called the multiplex PCR reads through MiXCR, storing one row per CDR3 protein. In the table there are about 470,000 distinct CDR3 sequences, 20% to 25% of which are singletons. In this sample, this clonotype turned up a few times. The antigen is not known. V lost 2 bases to trimming and J lost 7 bases, with 15 bases between them. Per the germline V gene, CDR1 is LNHNV and CDR2 is YYDKDF (reference sequence). The CDR3 contains 15 residues. Study-wide results and limits: TCR diversity was lower in persistent Graves' patients (versus newly diagnosed ones). Persistent cases favored TRBV28, TRBJ1-2 and TRBJ2-5. Authors noted too few samples as a limitation.

This sample's time point: persistent/refractory GD, antithyroid drugs over 5 years with positive TRAb. From RNA extracted from PBMCs, the TCR library was made. The sample in question was peripheral blood mononuclear cells (PBMCs), obtained when the disease was refractory, from a patient treated with antithyroid drugs. The TCR was taken from a female donor with Graves disease. V is TRBV15 and J is TRBJ1-5; maybe TRBD1 (6 bases). CDR3 in amino acids: CATSRYRERGQPQHF. DNA for the CDR3: TGTGCCACCAGCAGATACAGGGAGAGAGGGCAGCCCCAGCATTTT.